This passage covers 9 T cell receptor beta chains from one sample sequenced in a study of blood T cell repertoires in COVID-19 (dated by TCRdb to 2019 to 2021). The library was made by the immunoSEQ multiplex PCR assay. The clones in this table, taken by TCRdb from immuneACCESS, are in-frame only. Not every clone is retained; where verified, under half of the shortfall comes from an unresolved V gene, and the cause of the rest is unknown. The sample table contains roughly 400,000 clones; only one count was recorded for over 85% of them. The biggest ten clones account for 1.5% to 2% of the sample. Sequenced sample: PBMCs or T cells enriched from blood (not recorded which). The receptor source for this set is a woman in her twenties or thirties who had recovered from COVID-19.

The chain uses TRBV6-1 and TRBJ2-1; D call uncertain. This CDR3 contains 14 residues. With 3 bases removed from V and 2 bases from J, the gap between germline ends came to 8 bases. Germline V gene lookup returns CDR1 MNHNS and CDR2 SASEGT. The CDR3 coding sequence is TGTGCCAGCAGTGAGGTAGTAACCTACAATGAGCAGTTCTTC. It encodes CASSEVVTYNEQFF.

The chain combines TRBV19 with TRBJ1-1; tentative D call: TRBD1 (5 bases). V lost 6 bases, J lost 7 bases, and 18 bases lay in between. CDR1 and CDR2 from the germline V gene are LNHDA and SQIVND (reference sequence). The CDR3 contains 14 residues. The CDR3 bases are TGTGCCAGTAGCCAGATGGGGTCCACAGGTGAAGCTTTCTTT. Its translation: CASSQMGSTGEAFF. Variable domain in full (rest from reference TRBV19 and TRBJ1-1): DGGITQSPKYLFRKEGQNVTLSCEQNLNHDAMYWYRQDPGQGLRLIYYSQIVNDFQKGDIAEGYSVSREKKESFPLTVTSAQKNPTAFYLCASSQMGSTGEAFFGQGTRLTVV.

The chain recombines TRBV11-2 with TRBJ1-1; D is perhaps TRBD1 (6 bases). Germline V gives CDR1 SGHAT, CDR2 FQNNGV. V gave up 3 bases and J gave up 12 bases, with 20 bases separating them. There are 14 residues in the CDR3. In DNA form, the CDR3 reads TGTGCCAGCAGCTTCCGGGACACTAACACTAGGACTTTCTTT. Translated, it gives CASSFRDTNTRTFF. The whole variable domain, remainder taken from reference TRBV11-2 and TRBJ1-1, is EAGVAQSPRYKIIEKRQSVAFWCNPISGHATLYWYQQILGQGPKLLIQFQNNGVVDDSQLPKDRFSAERLKGVDSTLKIQPAKLEDSAVYLCASSFRDTNTRTFFGQGTRLTVV.

The V call is TRBV11-2, the J call TRBJ2-3, with 7 bases identical to TRBD2. This CDR3 spans 15 amino acids. Germline values: CDR1 SGHAT, CDR2 FQNNGV. V was clipped by 5 bases and J by 2 bases; unmatched bases: 7. CDR3 coding DNA: TGTGCCAGCAGCCCTTGGGGGGGGAACACAGATACGCAGTATTTT. Protein sequence: CASSPWGGNTDTQYF.

The chain is built from TRBV19 and TRBJ2-5, with unresolved D. Trimming shortened V by 1 base and J by 1 base, and 7 bases separated the two germline ends. This CDR3 spans 14 amino acids. The germline CDR1 and CDR2 sequences are LNHDA and SQIVND (reference sequence). The CDR3 DNA is TGTGCCAGTAGTATAGCCCGGAGCCAAGAGACCCAGTACTTC. Its translation: CASSIARSQETQYF. The full variable domain, its missing parts supplied by reference TRBV19 and TRBJ2-5, is DGGITQSPKYLFRKEGQNVTLSCEQNLNHDAMYWYRQDPGQGLRLIYYSQIVNDFQKGDIAEGYSVSREKKESFPLTVTSAQKNPTAFYLCASSIARSQETQYFGPGTRLLVL.

This rearrangement joins TRBV24-1 to TRBJ2-2; D remains unclear. Trimming removed 9 bases from V and 6 bases from J, with 7 bases in between. Looked up from germline, CDR1 is KGHDR and CDR2 is SFDVKD. This CDR3 comprises 11 residues. As DNA, the CDR3 is TGTGCCACCGCTCAGGCCGGGGAGCTGTTTTTT. Protein product: CATAQAGELFF.

J is TRBJ1-1 and V is TRBV7-2, with 10 bases aligning to TRBD1. Germline CDR1 and CDR2: SGHTA and FQGNSA. The CDR3 spans 14 residues. The trim removed 7 bases at V and 7 bases at J, leaving 9 bases unmatched. For the CDR3, the DNA is TGTGCCAGCACCCGCCGACAGGGGGCAGTTGAAGCTTTCTTT. The encoded protein is CASTRRQGAVEAFF.

The chain carries TRBV27 and TRBJ1-5, with a weak D call TRBD1 (6 bases). CDR1 and CDR2 from the germline V gene are MNHEY and SMNVEV (reference sequence). The CDR3 has 13 amino acids. Deletions cut 10 bases from V and 4 bases from J, with 14 bases between. The DNA of the CDR3 is TGTGCCATCCGAATTCAGGGGAATCAGCCCCAGCATTTT. Amino acids: CAIRIQGNQPQHF.

V is TRBV10-2 and J is TRBJ2-1; 8 bases are shared with TRBD1. Per germline, CDR1 WSHSY and CDR2 SAAADI. The CDR3 is 13 amino acids. The V gene end was trimmed by 8 bases and the J gene end by 13 bases; junction bases not matched to a gene: 13. CDR3 residues: CASGETGGGGQFF. CDR3 in DNA: TGCGCCAGCGGGGAAACAGGGGGTGGGGGCCAGTTCTTC.